Listed here are 9 T cell receptor beta chains from one sample, sequenced in a study of CXCR3-negative and CXCR3-positive naive CD8 T cells. General observations from the study: In CXCR3-positive naive cells, the TRB CDR3s were more hydrophobic than in CXCR3-negative naive cells.

Researchers prepared the TRB cDNA libraries using 5' RACE with UMI labels. TCRdb reprocessed the 5' RACE reads; each CDR3 protein has one entry and no DNA is given. The sample table includes some 150,000 distinct CDR3 sequences. What these receptors recognize is not known. The material sequenced was naive CXCR3+ CD8+ T cells from blood. Regarding subset: CD45RO-CCR7+CD27+CD95- naive CD8+ T cells expressing CXCR3 (TNR3+). The source of these receptors is a human donor in good health. Some clones in this sample may be carry-over from other donors' samples.

The chain links TRBV29-1 to TRBJ1-2; the D gene TCRdb calls, TRBD1, cannot be checked with no DNA. The CDR3 contains 14 residues. Germline-derived CDR1 and CDR2 are SQVTM and ANQGSEA. The CDR3 sequence: CSVDPQDTGYGYTF.

The chain employs TRBV15 and TRBJ1-4. In germline, CDR1 is LNHNV, CDR2 YYDKDF (reference sequence). The CDR3 has 15 amino acids. The chain's CDR3 is CATSRGNGINEKLFF.

CDR3: CASSPTTNTEAFF. The V and J genes are TRBV6-2 or TRBV6-3 and TRBJ1-1. The CDR3 has 13 residues. Germline CDR1 MNHEY, CDR2 SVGEGT.

The CDR3 protein is CASSLRQEETQYF. The rearrangement joins TRBV5-6 to TRBJ2-5; TCRdb proposes TRBD1, but this gene call is untestable without DNA. Germline CDR1 SGHDT, CDR2 YYEEEE. The CDR3 extends over 13 amino acids.

Here the CDR3 reads CASSQLGRGLGLPF. This chain links TRBV23-1 with TRBJ2-1; TCRdb indicates TRBD1, and absent DNA this call remains unverified. TRBV23-1 is an ORF; its function is uncertain. This CDR3 contains 14 residues.

The chain links TRBV12-3 or TRBV12-4 to TRBJ1-2. The CDR3 extends over 12 amino acids. The CDR3 region is CASNGGIYGYTF.

The chain employs TRBV25-1 and TRBJ2-2. This CDR3 has 12 amino acids. Germline CDR1 and CDR2: MGHDK and SYGVNS. This CDR3 reads CASSEETGELFF.

The V and J genes are TRBV6-2 or TRBV6-3 and TRBJ1-5; without DNA, the TCRdb call of TRBD1 cannot be checked. This CDR3 has 15 amino acids. Looked up from germline, CDR1 is MNHEY and CDR2 is SVGEGT. CDR3 amino acids: CASGATANGNQPQHF.

The chain has TRBV12-3 or TRBV12-4 and TRBJ2-7. This CDR3 is 13 amino acids long. CDR3 region: CASLGPDRCEQYF.